Each of the 25 T cell receptor beta chains below was sequenced from the same sample in a study of patients and donors after allogeneic stem cell transplantation. TCRdb independently ran MiXCR on the RT-PCR reads; one entry per CDR3 protein. The data contain fewer than 200,000 distinct CDR3 sequences, around 28% of them singletons. Source material: blood, either unsorted or a sorted T cell fraction (not recorded which). Source of these receptors: a human donor who was either an allogeneic HSCT recipient or a stem cell or donor lymphocyte infusion donor (not recorded which). It is not recorded whose cells these are; they may come from a transplant donor.

In nucleotides, the CDR3 is TGTGCCAGCAGTTTTGGAGGGGTTGATGGCTACACCTTC. It specifies CASSFGGVDGYTF. The chain couples TRBV28 to TRBJ1-2, with D possibly matching TRBD1 (5 bases). This CDR3 contains 13 residues. V was shortened by 3 bases and J by 6 bases, with 11 bases between the two germline ends. Germline V gives CDR1 MDHEN, CDR2 SYDVKM.

This clonotype occurred many times. The V and J genes are TRBV12-3 or TRBV12-4 and TRBJ1-5; D may be TRBD1 (5 bases). Trimming shortened V by 6 bases and J by 7 bases, and 13 bases separated the two germline ends. This CDR3 contains 13 residues. CDR3 amino acids: CASSPQWGQPQHF. The DNA of the CDR3 is TGTGCCAGCAGCCCTCAGTGGGGGCAGCCCCAGCATTTT.

This clonotype was counted at least ten times. The chain couples TRBV6-2 or TRBV6-3 to TRBJ2-1; TRBD1 aligns across 9 bases. The CDR3 is made up of 13 amino acids. V lost 4 bases and J lost 5; bases outside the gene matches: 0. Germline V gives CDR1 MNHEY, CDR2 SVGEGT. In nucleotides, the CDR3 is TGTGCCAGCAGTTGGGACAGGGACAATGAGCAGTTCTTC. Translation gives CASSWDRDNEQFF.

The chain couples TRBV27 to TRBJ2-4; no definite D call. The CDR3 consists of 17 residues. The germline V and J ends were trimmed by 2 bases and 2 bases, with 16 bases remaining between them. Germline V gives CDR1 MNHEY, CDR2 SMNVEV (reference sequence). CDR3 in DNA: TGTGCCAGCAGTTTAGGGCTATCGGGCCTAACCAAAAACATTCAGTACTTC. This sequence encodes CASSLGLSGLTKNIQYF.

This clonotype was picked up a small number of times. This rearrangement joins TRBV10-3 to TRBJ2-7; 13 bases match TRBD2. The germline CDR1 and CDR2 sequences are ENHRY and SYGVKD. J was trimmed by 2 bases and V by 6 bases; bases with no gene match: 1. The CDR3 runs to 14 residues. CDR3 protein: CAIRGLAGTYEQYF. CDR3 coding DNA: TGTGCCATCAGGGGACTAGCGGGAACCTACGAGCAGTACTTC.

The sample holds a few counts of this clonotype. The genes are TRBV20-1 and TRBJ2-1; 11 positions agree with TRBD2. The germline V gene has CDR1 DFQATT and CDR2 SNEGSKA (reference sequence). V dropped 6 bases and J dropped 9; count of bases not matched to a gene: 13. This CDR3 contains 15 residues. The CDR3 DNA reads as TGCAGTGCCCCCCTAGCGGGAGGATGGCAAAGTGAGCAGTTCTTC. It codes for CSAPLAGGWQSEQFF.

This clonotype has more than one count but fewer than ten. The chain has TRBV20-1 and TRBJ2-1; possible D gene TRBD2, 6 bases. There are 14 residues in the CDR3. V lost 4 bases and J 7 bases, leaving 17 bases between the germline ends. Germline lookup yields CDR1 DFQATT and CDR2 SNEGSKA (reference sequence). The CDR3 sequence: CSANRDSASNEQFF. In DNA, the CDR3 is TGCAGTGCTAACCGGGACTCGGCCTCTAATGAGCAGTTCTTC.

The chain links TRBV20-1 to TRBJ2-1; D gene ambiguous. Germline CDR1 is DFQATT and CDR2 is SNEGSKA (reference sequence). The length of the CDR3 is 10 residues. The V end was cut by 6 bases, the J end by 6 bases, with 6 bases between. In DNA form, the CDR3 reads TGCAGTGCCACCTTCAATGAGCAGTTCTTC. Its protein product is CSATFNEQFF.

V usage is TRBV9 and J usage is TRBJ2-3, with D perhaps TRBD1 (6 bases). The V end lost 0 bases, the J end lost 3 bases, and 20 bases lay between the germline ends. Germline V lookup: CDR1 SGDLS, CDR2 YYNGEE. CDR3 size: 18 residues. The chain's CDR3 is CASSVDGVADQGTDTQYF. For the CDR3, the DNA is TGTGCCAGCAGCGTAGACGGCGTGGCGGACCAGGGGACAGATACGCAGTATTTT. Drawing the rest from reference TRBV9 and TRBJ2-3, the complete variable domain is DSGVTQTPKHLITATGQRVTLRCSPRSGDLSVYWYQQSLDQGLQFLIQYYNGEERAKGNILERFSAQQFPDLHSELNLSSLELGDSALYFCASSVDGVADQGTDTQYFGPGTRLTVL.

V and J are TRBV7-9 and TRBJ2-7, with a weak D call TRBD2 (5 bases). There are 12 residues in the CDR3. The germline gives CDR1 SEHNR, CDR2 FQNEAQ (reference sequence). Trimming pared 2 bases from V and 7 bases from J, leaving 9 bases between. The CDR3 DNA sequence: TGTGCCAGCAGCTTAAGAGGGAATGAGCAGTACTTC. Translated, it gives CASSLRGNEQYF.

The rearrangement uses TRBV7-2 and TRBJ2-1; 12 bases match TRBD2. J was trimmed by 8 bases and V by 11 bases; bases with no gene match: 7. The CDR3 runs to 13 residues. The germline CDR1 and CDR2 sequences are SGHTA and FQGNSA. The CDR3 loop is CALRLAGVDEQFF. Here the CDR3 DNA reads TGTGCCCTTCGACTAGCGGGAGTTGATGAGCAGTTCTTC.

In DNA form, the CDR3 reads TGTGCTAGTGCCACAGGGTCTGGAAACACCATATATTTT. Its translation is CASATGSGNTIYF. V gene TRBV12-5 combines with J gene TRBJ1-3; possible D gene TRBD1, 6 bases. Deletions cut 7 bases from V and 1 base from J, with 8 bases between. The germline V gene has CDR1 LGHNT and CDR2 FRNRAP. The CDR3 is 13 residues long.

The V call is TRBV6-6, the J call TRBJ2-1, with TRBD2 identical over 11 bases. CDR3 size: 17 residues. Germline values: CDR1 MNHNY, CDR2 SVGAGI (reference sequence). V shed 3 bases, J shed 2 bases, and the junction held 6 bases outside the gene matches. DNA of the CDR3: TGTGCCAGCAGTTATCCCGCGACTAGCGGGACCTACAATGAGCAGTTCTTC. Translating it yields CASSYPATSGTYNEQFF.

The chain recombines TRBV12-3 or TRBV12-4 with TRBJ1-2, with TRBD1 matching 7 bases. The CDR3 has 14 amino acids. V shed 6 bases and J 8 bases; nucleotides not matched to a gene: 12. The CDR3 reads CASSPRARGNGYTF. CDR3 DNA sequence: TGTGCCAGCAGCCCTCGGGCCAGGGGGAACGGCTACACCTTC.

The CDR3 spells CASSVAGTRHEKLFF. The CDR3 region has the DNA TGTGCCAGCAGCGTAGCTGGGACCCGCCATGAAAAACTGTTTTTT. The chain has TRBV9 and TRBJ1-4; D perhaps matches TRBD1 (5 bases). The CDR3 length is 15 residues. Per the germline V gene, CDR1 is SGDLS and CDR2 is YYNGEE. Between the trimmed V and J ends, which lost 0 bases and 6 bases, there was a span of 12 bases.

Worth noting for this clonotype: Being one base from a much bigger clone, this may be a read error. The chain is built from TRBV29-1 and TRBJ1-1; D is unclear. The length of the CDR3 is 12 residues. Germline-derived CDR1 and CDR2 are SQVTM and ANQGSEA. Trimming took off 4 bases at V and 10 bases at J, with 16 bases between the two ends. CDR3 coding DNA: TGCAGCGTTGGGAGCCTACTAGGCCGAGCTTTCTTT. Translation gives CSVGSLLGRAFF.

In this sample, this clonotype turned up a few times. This chain joins TRBV5-1 and TRBJ2-1; D not resolved. This CDR3 has 14 residues. V was cut by 2 bases and J by 6 bases, with 12 bases left in between. CDR1 is SGHRS, CDR2 YFSETQ, per germline. The DNA of the CDR3 is TGCGCCAGCAGCTTCCGGTCCGTAGGCAATGAGCAGTTCTTC. This codes for CASSFRSVGNEQFF.

The chain carries TRBV4-2 and TRBJ1-4; TRBD1 matches at 8 bases. Trimming took 3 bases from V and 7 from J; bases not matched to a gene: 16. The CDR3 is 18 residues long. The germline gives CDR1 LGHNA, CDR2 YNFKEQ. Written as DNA, the CDR3 is TGTGCCAGCAGCCAGGAGATTCATTCCAGGGGGCCTGGTGAAAAACTGTTTTTT. Encoded protein: CASSQEIHSRGPGEKLFF.

The V and J genes are TRBV6-6 and TRBJ2-3; TRBD2 matches 8 bases. With 0 bases clipped from V and 0 bases from J, the junction kept 14 bases outside the gene matches. This CDR3 contains 20 residues. Germline V lookup: CDR1 MNHNY, CDR2 SVGAGI (reference sequence). CDR3: CASSYSMGGAGEISTDTQYF. The CDR3 DNA is TGTGCCAGCAGTTACTCGATGGGGGGAGCGGGAGAAATAAGCACAGATACGCAGTATTTT.

V is TRBV9 and J is TRBJ2-2; D gene ambiguous. V was pared by 0 bases and J by 1 base, with 7 bases between. Per the germline V gene, CDR1 is SGDLS and CDR2 is YYNGEE. CDR3 length: 15 residues. DNA of the CDR3: TGTGCCAGCAGCGTAGACACAAGGAACACCGGGGAGCTGTTTTTT. It yields the protein CASSVDTRNTGELFF.

The gene calls are TRBV10-2 and TRBJ2-3; 7 bases are a match to TRBD2. The ends lost 2 bases at V and 6 bases at J; junction bases unmatched: 8. Germline loops: CDR1 WSHSY, CDR2 SAAADI. The CDR3 contains 15 residues. The CDR3 region has the DNA TGCGCCAGCAGTGAGGGACTAGGTCTTGCGGATACGCAGTATTTT. It specifies CASSEGLGLADTQYF.

This clonotype was detected many times. The chain couples TRBV29-1 to TRBJ1-4; D is unclear. Germline V CDR1 and CDR2: SQVTM, ANQGSEA. CDR3 length equals 13 residues. The V gene lost 6 bases and the J gene lost 8 bases, with 16 bases spanning the gap. The CDR3 bases are TGCAGCGTCTACAATGGACCGGAGGAAAAACTGTTTTTT. This codes for CSVYNGPEEKLFF.

This chain connects TRBV12-3 or TRBV12-4 to TRBJ2-5; D not resolved. This CDR3 is 14 amino acids long. The V gene lost 6 bases and the J gene lost 2 bases, with 13 bases spanning the gap. In DNA, the CDR3 is TGTGCCAGCAGCGGCTGGAAGAATCAAGAGACCCAGTACTTC. It specifies CASSGWKNQETQYF.

The rearrangement joins TRBV27 to TRBJ1-2, with D possibly TRBD1 on 6 matching bases. The CDR3 has 17 residues. V lost 5 bases, J lost 0 bases, and 19 bases lay in between. Per the germline V gene, CDR1 is MNHEY and CDR2 is SMNVEV (reference sequence). CDR3 loop: CASSPAAGAYANYGYTF. The CDR3, as DNA: TGTGCCAGCAGTCCGGCGGCAGGGGCCTACGCTAACTATGGCTACACCTTC.

The gene calls are TRBV5-1 and TRBJ2-1; 7 nucleotides match TRBD2. Trimming cost V 1 base and J 3 bases; bases outside gene matches: 7. Germline CDR1 and CDR2: SGHRS and YFSETQ. The CDR3 runs to 16 residues. The DNA for the CDR3 is TGCGCCAGCAGCTTGAACGGCGGGAGTATCTACAATGAGCAGTTCTTC. Protein: CASSLNGGSIYNEQFF.